A single sample gave rise to the 6 T cell receptor beta chains below, sequenced in a study of shared clonotypes between healthy human individuals. TCRdb's table, derived via immunoSEQ multiplex PCR, lists solely in-frame clones and lacks some. This sample has about 500,000 clones, with about 74% found just once. The sequencing input was PBMCs. The source of these receptors is a middle-aged woman in good health. Some clones in this sample may be carry-over from other donors' samples.

The genes are TRBV4-1 and TRBJ2-2; the D gene is possibly TRBD2 (6 bases). This CDR3 contains 17 residues. The V end was cut by 0 bases, the J end by 4 bases, with 15 bases between. Looked up from germline, CDR1 is MGHRA and CDR2 is YSYEKL. The DNA of the CDR3 is TGCGCCAGCAGCCAAGATGGGAGGTCGGTGATCACCGGGGAGCTGTTTTTT. Residues: CASSQDGRSVITGELFF.

The chain couples TRBV19 to TRBJ1-1; a possible D gene is TRBD1 (5 bases). CDR1 is LNHDA and CDR2 is SQIVND in the germline V gene (reference sequence). Trimming stripped 8 bases from V and 3 bases from J, with 13 bases between. This CDR3 is 13 amino acids long. The CDR3 region is CASLATGYTEAFF. The CDR3 DNA sequence: TGTGCCAGTTTAGCCACAGGCTACACTGAAGCTTTCTTT.

The chain is built from TRBV30 and TRBJ1-5; maybe TRBD1 (6 bases). The germline CDR1 and CDR2 sequences are GTSNPN and SVGIG (reference sequence). The CDR3 sequence is 12 residues long. Trimming cost V 4 bases and J 6 bases, with 10 bases left between them. As DNA, the CDR3 is TGTGCCTGGAAACAGGGTGGTCAGCCCCAGCATTTT. This codes for CAWKQGGQPQHF.

For this clone: An end of the junction differs from the germline gene, which may be a read error. The V gene is TRBV5-1, the J gene TRBJ2-5; the match to TRBD1 covers 8 bases. This CDR3 has 16 residues. Looked up from germline, CDR1 is SGHRS and CDR2 is YFSETQ. CDR3 loop: CASSLGGDRTQETRYF. CDR3 sequence (DNA): TGCGCCAGCAGCTTGGGAGGGGACAGGACACAAGAGACCCGGTACTTC.

This rearrangement joins TRBV11-3 to TRBJ2-7; 11 nucleotides match TRBD1. Germline CDR1 is SGHNT and CDR2 is YENEEA. J lost 2 bases, V lost 4 bases, and 4 bases had no gene match. The CDR3 has 15 amino acids. This CDR3 reads CASSSGTGGPYEQYF. Here the CDR3 DNA reads TGTGCCAGCAGCTCCGGGACAGGGGGACCCTACGAGCAGTACTTC.

This clone was seen only once. The chain has TRBV5-1 and TRBJ2-4; D may be TRBD1 (5 bases). V shed 0 bases and J shed 0 bases, with 10 bases lying between them. Germline CDR1 SGHRS, CDR2 YFSETQ. The CDR3 is made up of 16 amino acids. This chain's CDR3 is CASSLGQFLAKNIQYF. CDR3 DNA: TGCGCCAGCAGCTTGGGACAGTTTCTAGCCAAAAACATTCAGTACTTC. The full variable domain, in which reference TRBV5-1 and TRBJ2-4 provide the parts outside the CDR3, is KAGVTQTPRYLIKTRGQQVTLSCSPISGHRSVSWYQQTPGQGLQFLFEYFSETQRNKGNFPGRFSGRQFSNSRSEMNVSTLELGDSALYLCASSLGQFLAKNIQYFGAGTRLSVL.